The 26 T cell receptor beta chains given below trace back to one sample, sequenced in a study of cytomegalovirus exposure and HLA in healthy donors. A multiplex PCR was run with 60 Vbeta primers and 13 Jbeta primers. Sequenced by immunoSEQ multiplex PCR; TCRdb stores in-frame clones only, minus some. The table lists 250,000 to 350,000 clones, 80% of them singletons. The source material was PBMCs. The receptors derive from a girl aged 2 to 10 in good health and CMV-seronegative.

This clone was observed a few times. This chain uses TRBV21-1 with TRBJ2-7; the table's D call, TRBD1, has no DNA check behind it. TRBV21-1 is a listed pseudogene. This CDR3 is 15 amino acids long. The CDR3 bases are TGTGCCAGCAGCAAAGTCACGAACACACCCTACGAGCAGTACTTC. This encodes CASSKVTNTPYEQYF.

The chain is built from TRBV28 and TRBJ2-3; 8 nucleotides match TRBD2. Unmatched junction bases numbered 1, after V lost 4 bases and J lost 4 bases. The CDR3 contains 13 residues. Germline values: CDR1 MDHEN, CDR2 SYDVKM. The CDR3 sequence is CASSSGGADTQYF. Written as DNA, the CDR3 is TGTGCCAGCAGTTCCGGGGGGGCAGATACGCAGTATTTT. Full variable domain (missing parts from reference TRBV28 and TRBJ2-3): DVKVTQSSRYLVKRTGEKVFLECVQDMDHENMFWYRQDPGLGLRLIYFSYDVKMKEKGDIPEGYSVSREKKERFSLILESASTNQTSMYLCASSSGGADTQYFGPGTRLTVL.

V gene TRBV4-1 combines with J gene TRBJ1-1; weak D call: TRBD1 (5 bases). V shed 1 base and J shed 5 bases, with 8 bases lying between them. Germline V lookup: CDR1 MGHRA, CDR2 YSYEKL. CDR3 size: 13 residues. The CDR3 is CASSQAGRTEAFF. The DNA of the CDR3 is TGCGCCAGCAGCCAAGCAGGGAGGACTGAAGCTTTCTTT.

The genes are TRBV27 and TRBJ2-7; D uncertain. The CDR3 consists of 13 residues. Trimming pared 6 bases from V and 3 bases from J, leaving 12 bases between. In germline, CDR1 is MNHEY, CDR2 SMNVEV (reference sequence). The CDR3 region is CASRAGYLYEQYF. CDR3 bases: TGTGCCAGCAGGGCAGGCTACCTCTACGAGCAGTACTTC.

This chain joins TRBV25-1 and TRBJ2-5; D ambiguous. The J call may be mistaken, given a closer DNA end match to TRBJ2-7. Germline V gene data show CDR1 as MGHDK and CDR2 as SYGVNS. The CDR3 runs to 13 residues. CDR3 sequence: CASSLYKAYEQYF. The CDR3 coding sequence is TGTGCCAGCAGTCTATATAAAGCCTACGAGCAGTACTTC.

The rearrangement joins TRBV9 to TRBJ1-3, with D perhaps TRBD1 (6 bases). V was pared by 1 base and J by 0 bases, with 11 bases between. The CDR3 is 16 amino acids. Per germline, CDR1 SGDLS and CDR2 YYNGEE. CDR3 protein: CASSVRVGGSGNTIYF. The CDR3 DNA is TGTGCCAGCAGCGTAAGAGTAGGGGGCTCTGGAAACACCATATATTTT.

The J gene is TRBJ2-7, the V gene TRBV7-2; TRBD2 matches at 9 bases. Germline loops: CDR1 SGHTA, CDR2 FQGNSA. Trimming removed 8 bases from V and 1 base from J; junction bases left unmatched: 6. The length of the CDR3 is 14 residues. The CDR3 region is CASGKTSGSYEQYF. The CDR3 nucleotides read TGTGCCAGCGGCAAGACTAGCGGTTCCTACGAGCAGTACTTC.

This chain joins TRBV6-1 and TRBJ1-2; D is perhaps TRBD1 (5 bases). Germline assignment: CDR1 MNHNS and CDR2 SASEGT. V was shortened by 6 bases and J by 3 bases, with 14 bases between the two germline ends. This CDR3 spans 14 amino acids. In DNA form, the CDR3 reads TGTGCCAGCAGCAATCAGGGCCTGGACTATGGCTACACCTTC. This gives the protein CASSNQGLDYGYTF.

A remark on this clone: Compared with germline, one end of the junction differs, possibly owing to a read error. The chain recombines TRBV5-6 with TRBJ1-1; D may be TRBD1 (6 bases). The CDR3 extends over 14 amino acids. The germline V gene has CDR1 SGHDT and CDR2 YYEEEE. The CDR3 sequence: CASTLEPGGQWAFF. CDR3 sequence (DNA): TGTGCCAGCACCTTGGAACCTGGGGGACAATGGGCTTTCTTT.

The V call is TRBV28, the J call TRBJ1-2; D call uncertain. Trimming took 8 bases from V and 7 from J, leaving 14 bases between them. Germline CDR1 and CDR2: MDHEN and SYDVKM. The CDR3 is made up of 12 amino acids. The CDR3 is CASAPGSSGYTF. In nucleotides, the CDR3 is TGTGCCAGCGCACCGGGGTCATCTGGCTACACCTTC.

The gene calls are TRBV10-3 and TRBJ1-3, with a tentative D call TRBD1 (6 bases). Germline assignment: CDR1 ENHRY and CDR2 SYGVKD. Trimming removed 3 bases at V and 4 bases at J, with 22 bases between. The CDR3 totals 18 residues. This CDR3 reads CAISEFGGQLKAGNTIYF. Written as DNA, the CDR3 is TGTGCCATCAGTGAATTCGGAGGACAGCTCAAGGCAGGAAACACCATATATTTT.

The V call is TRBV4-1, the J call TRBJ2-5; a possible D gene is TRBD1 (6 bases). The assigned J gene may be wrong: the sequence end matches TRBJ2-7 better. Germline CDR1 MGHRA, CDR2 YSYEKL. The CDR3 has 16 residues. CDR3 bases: TGCGCCAGCAGCAAAGGAGGACAGATGAGAGTCAACGAGCAGTACTTC. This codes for CASSKGGQMRVNEQYF.

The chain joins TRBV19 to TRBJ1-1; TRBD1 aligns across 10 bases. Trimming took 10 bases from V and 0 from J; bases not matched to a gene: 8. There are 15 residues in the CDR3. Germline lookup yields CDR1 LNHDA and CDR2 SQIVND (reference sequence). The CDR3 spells CATRDRGFMNTEAFF. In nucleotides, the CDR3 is TGTGCCACAAGGGACAGGGGCTTCATGAACACTGAAGCTTTCTTT.

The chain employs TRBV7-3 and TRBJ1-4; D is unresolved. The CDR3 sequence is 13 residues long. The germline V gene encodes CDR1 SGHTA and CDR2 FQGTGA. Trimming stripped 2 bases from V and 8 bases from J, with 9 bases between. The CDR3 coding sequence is TGTGCCAGCAGCTTATGGGGAGGCGAAAAACTGTTTTTT. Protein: CASSLWGGEKLFF.

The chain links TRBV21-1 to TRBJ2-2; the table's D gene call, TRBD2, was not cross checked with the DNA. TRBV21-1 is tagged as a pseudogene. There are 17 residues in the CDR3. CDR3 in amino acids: CASSPGLAGGITGELFF. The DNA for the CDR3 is TGTGCCAGCAGTCCAGGACTAGCGGGAGGAATCACCGGGGAGCTGTTTTTT.

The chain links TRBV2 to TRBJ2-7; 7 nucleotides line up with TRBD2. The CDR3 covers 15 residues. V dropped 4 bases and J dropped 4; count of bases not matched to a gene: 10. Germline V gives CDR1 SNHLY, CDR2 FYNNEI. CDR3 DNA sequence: TGTGCCAGCAGTGCAGACACTAGCGACGGTTACGAGCAGTACTTC. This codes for CASSADTSDGYEQYF.

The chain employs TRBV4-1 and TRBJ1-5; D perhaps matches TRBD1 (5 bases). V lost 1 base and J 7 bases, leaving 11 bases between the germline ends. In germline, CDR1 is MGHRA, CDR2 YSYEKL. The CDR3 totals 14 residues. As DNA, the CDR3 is TGCGCCAGCAGCCAAGTTCTCAGGGCCCAGCCCCAGCATTTT. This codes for CASSQVLRAQPQHF.

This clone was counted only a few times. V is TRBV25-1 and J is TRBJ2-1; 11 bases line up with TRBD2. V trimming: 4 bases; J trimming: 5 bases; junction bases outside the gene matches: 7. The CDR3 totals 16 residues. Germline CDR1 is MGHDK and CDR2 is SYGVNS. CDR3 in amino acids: CASSALSGRGDNEQFF. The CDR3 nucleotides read TGTGCCAGCAGTGCCCTTAGCGGGAGGGGGGACAATGAGCAGTTCTTC.

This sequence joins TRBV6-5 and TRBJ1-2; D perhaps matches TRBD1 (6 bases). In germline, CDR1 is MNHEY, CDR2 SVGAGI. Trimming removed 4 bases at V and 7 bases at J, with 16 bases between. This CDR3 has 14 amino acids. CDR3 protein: CASSSNRVISGYTF. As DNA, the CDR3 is TGTGCCAGCAGTTCAAACAGGGTTATCAGTGGCTACACCTTC.

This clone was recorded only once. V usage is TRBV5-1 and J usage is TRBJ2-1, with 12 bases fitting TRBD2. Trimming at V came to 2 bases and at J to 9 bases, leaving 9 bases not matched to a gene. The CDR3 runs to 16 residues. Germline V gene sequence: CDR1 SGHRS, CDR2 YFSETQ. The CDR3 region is CASSLRLAGGPGEQFF. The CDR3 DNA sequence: TGCGCCAGCAGCTTAAGGCTAGCGGGAGGGCCAGGTGAGCAGTTCTTC.

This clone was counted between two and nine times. CDR3 nucleotides: TGCGCCAGCAGCCCAGTCCCCGGACAGGGGAGGAACACTGAAGCTTTCTTT. As protein: CASSPVPGQGRNTEAFF. The chain joins TRBV5-1 to TRBJ1-1; the match to TRBD1 covers 9 bases. The germline V gene encodes CDR1 SGHRS and CDR2 YFSETQ. The J segment lost 1 base and the V segment lost 4 bases, leaving 11 bases of the junction unmatched. This CDR3 is built from 17 residues.

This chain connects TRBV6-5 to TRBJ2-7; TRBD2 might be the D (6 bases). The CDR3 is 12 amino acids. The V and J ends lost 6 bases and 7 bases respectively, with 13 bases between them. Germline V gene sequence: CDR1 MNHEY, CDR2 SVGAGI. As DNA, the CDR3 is TGTGCCAGCAGCCGGGGGTTGGGGGAGCAGTACTTC. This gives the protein CASSRGLGEQYF.

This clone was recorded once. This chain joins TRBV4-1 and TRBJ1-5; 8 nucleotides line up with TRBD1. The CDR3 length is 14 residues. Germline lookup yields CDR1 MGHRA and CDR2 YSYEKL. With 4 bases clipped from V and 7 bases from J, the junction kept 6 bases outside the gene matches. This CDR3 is CASSPTGAEQPQHF. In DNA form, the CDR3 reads TGCGCCAGCAGCCCGACAGGGGCGGAACAGCCCCAGCATTTT.

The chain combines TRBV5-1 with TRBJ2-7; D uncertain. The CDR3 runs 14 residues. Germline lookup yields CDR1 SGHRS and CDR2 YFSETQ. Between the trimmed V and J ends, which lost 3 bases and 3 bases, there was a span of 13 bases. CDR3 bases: TGCGCCAGCAGCTCCACGGGTCGCATCTACGAGCAGTACTTC. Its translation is CASSSTGRIYEQYF.

In DNA form, the CDR3 reads TGTGCCAGCAGCCTTGGACTGAGCCGCTCCTATAATTCACCCCTCCACTTT. Translation: CASSLGLSRSYNSPLHF. The V gene is TRBV28, the J gene TRBJ1-6, with D uncertain. Germline V gene sequence: CDR1 MDHEN, CDR2 SYDVKM. The length of the CDR3 is 17 residues. V lost 6 bases to trimming and J lost 0 bases, with 15 bases between them. Combining the CDR3 with reference TRBV28 and TRBJ1-6 gives the whole variable domain DVKVTQSSRYLVKRTGEKVFLECVQDMDHENMFWYRQDPGLGLRLIYFSYDVKMKEKGDIPEGYSVSREKKERFSLILESASTNQTSMYLCASSLGLSRSYNSPLHFGNGTRLTVT.

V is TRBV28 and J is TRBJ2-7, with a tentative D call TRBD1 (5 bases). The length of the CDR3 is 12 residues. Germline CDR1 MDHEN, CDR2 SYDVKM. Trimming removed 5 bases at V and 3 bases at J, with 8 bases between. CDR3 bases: TGTGCCAGCAGTCAAGACAGCTACGAGCAGTACTTC. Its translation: CASSQDSYEQYF.